This record looks at one T cell receptor beta chain sequence and its context. Its antigen is undetermined. The data were obtained in a study of long-term antiretroviral therapy in people with HIV. Study-level background: The 2015 immediate-ART recommendation came about a decade after the earliest samples.

V lost 4 bases to trimming and J lost 6 bases, with 15 bases between them. CDR1 and CDR2 (germline): SGHNT, YYREEE (reference sequence). CDR3 size: 14 residues. An immunoSEQ assay, version v3.0, was performed at survey level. Sequencing targeted roughly 35,000-55,000 T-cell genomes per sample. Produced via immunoSEQ multiplex PCR; TCRdb's table is partial and in-frame only. The table includes 20,000 to 25,000 clones, 65% to 85% detected once. Overall study findings and caveats: Post-treatment diversity went higher with ART but stayed below transplant donor controls.

This specimen consisted of unsorted PBMCs, obtained less than 1.8 years before starting antiretroviral therapy. This sequence originates from a woman aged 40 to 50 with HIV. The V call is TRBV5-4, the J call TRBJ2-3; a possible D gene is TRBD2 (6 bases). The CDR3 DNA is TGTGCCAGCAGCCGCCCTACTAGCCGGGATACGCAGTATTTT. Protein: CASSRPTSRDTQYF. Full variable domain (missing parts from reference TRBV5-4 and TRBJ2-3): ETGVTQSPTHLIKTRGQQVTLRCSSQSGHNTVSWYQQALGQGPQFIFQYYREEENGRGNFPPRFSGLQFPNYSSELNVNALELDDSALYLCASSRPTSRDTQYFGPGTRLTVL.